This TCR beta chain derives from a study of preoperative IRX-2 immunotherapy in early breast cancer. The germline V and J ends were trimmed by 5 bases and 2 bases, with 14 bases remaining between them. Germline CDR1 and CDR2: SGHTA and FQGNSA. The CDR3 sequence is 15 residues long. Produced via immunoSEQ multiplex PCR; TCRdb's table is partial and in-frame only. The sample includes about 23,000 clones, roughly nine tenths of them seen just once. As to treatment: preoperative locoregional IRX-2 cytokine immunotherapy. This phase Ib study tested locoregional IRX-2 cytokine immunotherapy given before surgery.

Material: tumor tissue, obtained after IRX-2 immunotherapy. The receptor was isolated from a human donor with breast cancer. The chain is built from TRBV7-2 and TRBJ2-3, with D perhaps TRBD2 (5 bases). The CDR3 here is CASSGSATITDTQYF. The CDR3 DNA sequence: TGTGCCAGCAGCGGTAGCGCGACGATCACAGATACGCAGTATTTT. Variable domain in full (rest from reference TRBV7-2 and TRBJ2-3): GAGVSQSPSNKVTEKGKDVELRCDPISGHTALYWYRQSLGQGLEFLIYFQGNSAPDKSGLPSDRFSAERTGGSVSTLTIQRTQQEDSAVYLCASSGSATITDTQYFGPGTRLTVL.